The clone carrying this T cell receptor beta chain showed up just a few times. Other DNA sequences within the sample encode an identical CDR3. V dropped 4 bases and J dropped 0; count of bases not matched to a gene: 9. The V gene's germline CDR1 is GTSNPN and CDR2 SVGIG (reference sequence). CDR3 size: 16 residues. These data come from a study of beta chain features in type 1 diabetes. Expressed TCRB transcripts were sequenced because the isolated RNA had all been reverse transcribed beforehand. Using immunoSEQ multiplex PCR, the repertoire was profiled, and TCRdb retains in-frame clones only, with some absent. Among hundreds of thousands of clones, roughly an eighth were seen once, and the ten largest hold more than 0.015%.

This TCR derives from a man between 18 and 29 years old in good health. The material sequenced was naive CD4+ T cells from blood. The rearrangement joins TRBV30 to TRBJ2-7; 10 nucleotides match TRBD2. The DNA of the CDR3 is TGTGCCTGGACCTCGGGGCCTAGCGGGAGCTCCTACGAGCAGTACTTC. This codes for CAWTSGPSGSSYEQYF.